Below are 21 T cell receptor beta chains sequenced from a single sample in a study of CD8+CD57+ T cells in acquired aplastic anemia. Template material for TCR beta VDJ and CDR3 profiling consisted of genomic DNA. TCRdb reprocessed the reads via MiXCR and lists one record per CDR3 protein. The table includes 150,000 to 200,000 distinct CDR3 sequences, 46% detected once. Sequenced material: sorted CD4+, CD8+, or CD8+CD57+ T cells (not recorded which) from PBMCs. These receptors all stem from a human donor in good health.

In this sample, this clonotype turned up many times. The chain combines TRBV7-2 with TRBJ1-1; D gene uncertain. From germline, CDR1 is SGHTA and CDR2 FQGNSA. V was trimmed by 1 base and J by 5 bases, leaving 8 bases between them. CDR3 size: 13 residues. In nucleotides, the CDR3 is TGTGCCAGCAGCTTAGTTGGGTTTACTGAAGCTTTCTTT. This gives the protein CASSLVGFTEAFF.

J is TRBJ2-3 and V is TRBV20-1, with 10 bases aligning to TRBD2. Trimming at V came to 5 bases and at J to 3 bases, leaving 8 bases not matched to a gene. The CDR3 runs 15 residues. Germline V lookup: CDR1 DFQATT, CDR2 SNEGSKA (reference sequence). The CDR3 DNA reads as TGCAGTGCTCCTGGAGCGGGGGGGCGGACAGATACGCAGTATTTT. This sequence encodes CSAPGAGGRTDTQYF.

On this clonotype: A much larger clone differs from this one at a single base, so this may be a read error. The chain is built from TRBV9 and TRBJ2-2, with D possibly called TRBD1 or TRBD2 (5 bases each). The length of the CDR3 is 16 residues. V was shortened by 6 bases and J by 4 bases, with 19 bases between the two germline ends. CDR1 SGDLS and CDR2 YYNGEE come from the germline V gene. The CDR3 reads CASNERGTGITGELFF. CDR3 sequence (DNA): TGTGCCAGCAACGAACGGGGCACCGGAATCACCGGGGAGCTGTTTTTT. The variable domain in full, with the rest retrieved from reference TRBV9 and TRBJ2-2, is DSGVTQTPKHLITATGQRVTLRCSPRSGDLSVYWYQQSLDQGLQFLIQYYNGEERAKGNILERFSAQQFPDLHSELNLSSLELGDSALYFCASNERGTGITGELFFGEGSRLTVL.

The gene calls are TRBV2 and TRBJ1-2; D remains ambiguous. Germline assignment: CDR1 SNHLY and CDR2 FYNNEI. The CDR3 runs to 12 residues. With 5 bases removed from V and 7 bases from J, the gap between germline ends came to 11 bases. The CDR3, as DNA: TGTGCCAGCAGTAGAGAATCCGCTGGCTACACCTTC. It translates to CASSRESAGYTF.

A note on this clonotype: In this CDR3 the conserved last residue, phenylalanine or tryptophan, is missing, so a read error is likely. The limits of the CDR3 on the DNA are not certain, so only TCRdb's listed CDR3 is given. The genes are TRBV29-1 and TRBJ2-6. The CDR3 numbers 14 amino acids, ends counted. Per germline, CDR1 SQVTM and CDR2 ANQGSEA. This CDR3 reads CSVGQSSGANVLKI.

This chain uses TRBV19 with TRBJ2-7; 7 bases line up with TRBD1. The length of the CDR3 is 14 residues. Per the germline V gene, CDR1 is LNHDA and CDR2 is SQIVND (reference sequence). V shed 4 bases and J 4 bases; nucleotides not matched to a gene: 7. CDR3 nucleotide sequence: TGTGCCAGTAGTAGCACCGGGACAGCTTACGAGCAGTACTTC. Residues: CASSSTGTAYEQYF.

The chain uses TRBV24-1 and TRBJ2-7; 7 bases match TRBD1. V gave up 5 bases and J gave up 2 bases; unmatched junction bases: 2. The CDR3 runs to 13 residues. Germline V gives CDR1 KGHDR, CDR2 SFDVKD. The CDR3 region is CATSGGQTYEQYF. The DNA for the CDR3 is TGTGCCACCAGTGGGGGACAGACCTACGAGCAGTACTTC.

The J gene is TRBJ1-5, the V gene TRBV19; TRBD1 matches at 7 bases. CDR3 size: 15 residues. J lost 4 bases, V lost 4 bases, and 7 bases had no gene match. In germline, CDR1 is LNHDA, CDR2 SQIVND (reference sequence). CDR3 in DNA: TGTGCCAGTAGTAGGGGACAGTACTTTAATCAGCCCCAGCATTTT. Encoded protein: CASSRGQYFNQPQHF.

In its sample, this clonotype was seen a few times. The CDR3 DNA is TGTGCCAGCAGCTTGGCAGTCCGCACCGGGGAGCTGTTTTTT. Protein: CASSLAVRTGELFF. The chain employs TRBV5-5 and TRBJ2-2; D gene uncertain. Trimming took off 0 bases at V and 4 bases at J, with 7 bases between the two ends. This CDR3 comprises 14 residues. In germline, CDR1 is SGHKS, CDR2 YYEKEE (reference sequence).

This clonotype was recorded at least ten times. The CDR3 loop is CASRQDSNQPQHF. The CDR3 DNA follows: TGTGCCAGCAGACAGGATAGCAATCAGCCCCAGCATTTT. This chain joins TRBV6-6 and TRBJ1-5; perhaps TRBD1 as D (5 bases). Germline CDR1 is MNHNY and CDR2 is SVGAGI (reference sequence). V lost 6 bases, J lost 0 bases, and 6 bases lay in between. The CDR3 is 13 amino acids.

The chain uses TRBV7-3 and TRBJ2-2, with D perhaps TRBD1 or TRBD2 (5 bases each). V lost 5 bases to trimming and J lost 0 bases, with 7 bases between them. The CDR3 contains 14 residues. The germline CDR1 and CDR2 sequences are SGHTA and FQGTGA. CDR3 region: CASSKGPNTGELFF. CDR3 nucleotide sequence: TGTGCCAGCAGCAAGGGACCGAACACCGGGGAGCTGTTTTTT.

Remarks on this clonotype: A much larger clone differs by one base, so this may be a read error. V gene TRBV10-2 combines with J gene TRBJ2-7, with D tentatively TRBD1 (5 bases). This CDR3 comprises 14 residues. The germline gives CDR1 WSHSY, CDR2 SAAADI. Between the trimmed V and J ends, which lost 2 bases and 2 bases, there was a span of 10 bases. This CDR3 is CASSEGRAPYEQYF. DNA of the CDR3: TGCGCCAGCAGTGAGGGCAGGGCTCCCTACGAGCAGTACTTC.

The chain carries TRBV19 and TRBJ1-5; TRBD1 matches 9 bases. The CDR3 extends over 15 amino acids. Germline CDR1 LNHDA, CDR2 SQIVND (reference sequence). The V segment lost 3 bases and the J segment 7 bases; nucleotides outside the gene matches: 7. CDR3 coding DNA: TGTGCCAGTAGTATCTGGGGACAGGGAAAGCAGCCCCAGCATTTT. This encodes CASSIWGQGKQPQHF.

This chain connects TRBV11-3 to TRBJ1-1; D remains ambiguous. CDR1 SGHNT and CDR2 YENEEA come from the germline V gene. The germline V and J ends were trimmed by 1 base and 10 bases, with 13 bases remaining between them. CDR3 length: 13 residues. In nucleotides, the CDR3 is TGTGCCAGCAGCTTAGCAGCCTTGAAGACAGCTTTCTTT. As protein: CASSLAALKTAFF.

This clonotype has at least ten counts. The gene calls are TRBV7-3 and TRBJ2-1; 10 positions match TRBD2. The CDR3 extends over 16 amino acids. In germline, CDR1 is SGHTA, CDR2 FQGTGA. V trimming: 4 bases; J trimming: 7 bases; junction bases outside the gene matches: 10. For the CDR3, the DNA is TGTGCCAGCAGCTCTGAGAGCGGGAGGGCTCTAAATGAGCAGTTCTTC. Protein sequence: CASSSESGRALNEQFF.

The genes are TRBV10-3 and TRBJ1-1; D is ambiguous. The V end was cut by 7 bases, the J end by 4 bases, with 10 bases between. The germline CDR1 and CDR2 sequences are ENHRY and SYGVKD. This CDR3 is 12 amino acids long. The CDR3 reads CAIIDGSTEAFF. The DNA of the CDR3 is TGTGCCATCATTGACGGGAGCACTGAAGCTTTCTTT.

This clonotype was seen many times. The chain links TRBV24-1 to TRBJ2-1; 9 positions match TRBD2. Germline CDR1 is KGHDR and CDR2 is SFDVKD. After removal of 7 bases from V and 8 bases from J, the junction contained 20 bases not matched to a gene. CDR3 size: 18 residues. CDR3 DNA sequence: TGTGCCACCAGCAAGACCCGAGCCGCGGGAGGGCCTAGGGATGAGCAGTTCTTC. Encoded protein: CATSKTRAAGGPRDEQFF.

A word on this clonotype: Compared with germline, one end of the junction differs, possibly owing to a read error. The genes are TRBV6-2 or TRBV6-3 and TRBJ2-1, with TRBD2 matching over 11 bases. The CDR3 loop spans 16 amino acids. The germline V gene has CDR1 MNHEY and CDR2 SVGEGT. The CDR3 nucleotides are TGTGCCAGCAGTTACCTGACTAGCGGGACCTACAATGAGCAGTCCTTC. Residues: CASSYLTSGTYNEQSF.

The table lists this clonotype with many counts. The CDR3 here is CASSKTGGNQPQHF. CDR3 nucleotides: TGTGCCAGCAGCAAGACCGGGGGAAATCAGCCCCAGCATTTT. The genes are TRBV11-2 and TRBJ1-5; D may be TRBD1 (5 bases). The CDR3 has 14 amino acids. Germline CDR1 and CDR2: SGHAT and FQNNGV. The ends were cut back, 5 bases at V and 4 bases at J, with 12 bases in the middle.

The chain recombines TRBV14 with TRBJ2-5; 7 nucleotides match TRBD2. Germline CDR1 SGHDN, CDR2 FVKESK. Unmatched junction bases numbered 10, after V lost 0 bases and J lost 3 bases. The CDR3 contains 17 residues. The CDR3 sequence is CASSQDRGRGYKETQYF. CDR3 coding DNA: TGTGCCAGCAGCCAAGATCGTGGGCGGGGGTACAAAGAGACCCAGTACTTC.

This clonotype was detected ten times or more. V gene TRBV6-1 combines with J gene TRBJ2-7; D may be TRBD1 or TRBD2 (5 bases each). Trimming took 5 bases from V and 5 from J, leaving 13 bases between them. Germline CDR1 reads MNHNS; CDR2 reads SASEGT. This CDR3 has 13 residues. The CDR3 DNA sequence: TGTGCCAGCAGTCTCACCCAGGGAGACGAGCAGTACTTC. Encoded protein: CASSLTQGDEQYF.